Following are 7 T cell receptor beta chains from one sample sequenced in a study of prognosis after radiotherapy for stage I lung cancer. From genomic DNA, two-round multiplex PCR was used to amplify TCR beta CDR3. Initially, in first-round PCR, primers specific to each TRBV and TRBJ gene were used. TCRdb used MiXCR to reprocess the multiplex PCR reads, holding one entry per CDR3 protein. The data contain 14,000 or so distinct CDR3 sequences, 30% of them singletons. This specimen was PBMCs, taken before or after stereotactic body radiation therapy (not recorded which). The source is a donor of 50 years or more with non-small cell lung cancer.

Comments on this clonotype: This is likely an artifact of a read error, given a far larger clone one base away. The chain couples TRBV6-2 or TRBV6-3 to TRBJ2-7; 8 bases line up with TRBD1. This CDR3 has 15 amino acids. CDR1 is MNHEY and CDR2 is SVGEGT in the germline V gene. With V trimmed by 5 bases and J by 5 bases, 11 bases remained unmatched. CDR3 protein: CASSEVAGGGDEQYF. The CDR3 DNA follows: TGTGCCAGCAGTGAAGTGGCAGGGGGCGGCGACGAGCAGTACTTC.

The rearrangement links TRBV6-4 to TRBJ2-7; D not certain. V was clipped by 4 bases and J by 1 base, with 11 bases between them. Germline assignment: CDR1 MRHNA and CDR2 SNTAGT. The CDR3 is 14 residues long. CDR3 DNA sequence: TGTGCCAGCAGTGTTTTCAGGTTTTCCTACGAGCAGTACTTC. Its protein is CASSVFRFSYEQYF.

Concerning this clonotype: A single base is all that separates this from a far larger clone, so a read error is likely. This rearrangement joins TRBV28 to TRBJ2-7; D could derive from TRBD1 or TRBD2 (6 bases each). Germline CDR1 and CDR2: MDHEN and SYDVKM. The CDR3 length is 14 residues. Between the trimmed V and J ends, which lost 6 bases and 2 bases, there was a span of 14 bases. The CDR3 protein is CASRPDGGPYEQYF. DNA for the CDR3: TGTGCCAGCAGACCTGATGGGGGGCCCTACGAGCAGTACTTC.

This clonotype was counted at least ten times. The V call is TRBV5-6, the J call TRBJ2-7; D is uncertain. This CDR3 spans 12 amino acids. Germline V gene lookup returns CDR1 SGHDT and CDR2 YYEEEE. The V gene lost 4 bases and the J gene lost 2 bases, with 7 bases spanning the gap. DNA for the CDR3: TGTGCCAGCAGCACAGCTACCTACGAGCAGTACTTC. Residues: CASSTATYEQYF.

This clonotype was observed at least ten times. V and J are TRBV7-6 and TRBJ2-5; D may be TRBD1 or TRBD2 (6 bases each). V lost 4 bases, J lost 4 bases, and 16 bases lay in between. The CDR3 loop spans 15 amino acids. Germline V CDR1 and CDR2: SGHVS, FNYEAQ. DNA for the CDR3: TGTGCCAGCAGCTCCGGGGGCAGCGGTTCAGAGACCCAGTACTTC. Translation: CASSSGGSGSETQYF.

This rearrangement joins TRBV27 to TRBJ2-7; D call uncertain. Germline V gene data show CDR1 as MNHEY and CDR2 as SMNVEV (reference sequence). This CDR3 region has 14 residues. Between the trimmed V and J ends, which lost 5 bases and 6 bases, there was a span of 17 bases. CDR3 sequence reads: CASSPAQCVLEQYF. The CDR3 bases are TGTGCCAGCAGTCCGGCACAGTGTGTCCTCGAGCAGTACTTC.

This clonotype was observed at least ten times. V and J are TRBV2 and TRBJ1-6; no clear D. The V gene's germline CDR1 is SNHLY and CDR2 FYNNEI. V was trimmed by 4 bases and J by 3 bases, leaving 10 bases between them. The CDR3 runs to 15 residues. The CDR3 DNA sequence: TGTGCCAGCAGTGTTTTGGGCAGCTATAATTCACCCCTCCACTTT. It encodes CASSVLGSYNSPLHF. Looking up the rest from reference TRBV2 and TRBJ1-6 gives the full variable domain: EPEVTQTPSHQVTQMGQEVILRCVPISNHLYFYWYRQILGQKVEFLVSFYNNEISEKSEIFDDQFSVERPDGSNFTLKIRSTKLEDSAMYFCASSVLGSYNSPLHFGNGTRLTVT.